This entry concerns a single T cell receptor beta chain. The antigen remains undetermined. The sample originates from a study of shared clonotypes between healthy human individuals. For the study at large: A couple of women and a few men aged 18 to 49 served as donors. There were three CD4 naive, three CD4 memory, two CD8 naive and one CD8 memory plates per donor.

Findings and caveats of the study: Depth of sequencing was expected to influence donor clonotype sharing.

CDR1 and CDR2 (germline): LGHNA, YSLEER. The V segment lost 1 base and the J segment 4 bases; nucleotides outside the gene matches: 6. CDR3 length equals 17 residues. The genomic DNA of each subset was split evenly across several immunoSEQ plates. Sequencing used immunoSEQ multiplex PCR; TCRdb keeps in-frame clones, though not all of them. The sample carries 2 million to 2.5 million clones, approximately 95% recorded once. The sequenced sample was naive CD4+ T cells from PBMCs. Subset denoted: CD45RA+ positively selected. The chain couples TRBV4-3 to TRBJ2-2, with 10 bases that match TRBD1. The clonotype was recovered from a man younger than 30 in good health. Some clones in this sample may be carry-over from other donors' samples. The CDR3 DNA follows: TGCGCCAGCAGCCAAGCCGGGACAGGGGTTCTCACCGGGGAGCTGTTTTTT. It yields the protein CASSQAGTGVLTGELFF.